The 25 T cell receptor beta chains below all came from one sample that was sequenced in a study of blood T cell repertoires in COVID-19. Method: immunoSEQ multiplex PCR; TCRdb's copy keeps in-frame clones and lacks some. The sample records 150,000 or so clones, more than 90% being singletons. The sequencing sample was made of peripheral blood. The receptors were sampled from a man aged 55 to 70 with active or convalescent COVID-19.

The V call is TRBV5-4, the J call TRBJ2-1; TRBD2 matches at 8 bases. This CDR3 has 14 residues. Germline CDR1 is SGHNT and CDR2 is YYREEE (reference sequence). The V gene end was trimmed by 4 bases and the J gene end by 5 bases; junction bases not matched to a gene: 5. CDR3: CASSLGRGDNEQFF. Here the CDR3 DNA reads TGTGCCAGCAGCCTGGGGCGGGGGGACAATGAGCAGTTCTTC.

The chain couples TRBV19 to TRBJ1-1; 7 nucleotides match TRBD1. With 5 bases clipped from V and 3 bases from J, the junction kept 6 bases outside the gene matches. The CDR3 is made up of 14 amino acids. Per the germline V gene, CDR1 is LNHDA and CDR2 is SQIVND (reference sequence). The CDR3, as DNA: TGTGCCAGTAGTCGCTACAGGGGTGACACTGAAGCTTTCTTT. Its translation: CASSRYRGDTEAFF.

The V gene is TRBV11-3, the J gene TRBJ2-2; 8 bases map to TRBD1. The CDR3 covers 18 residues. Germline V gene lookup returns CDR1 SGHNT and CDR2 YENEEA. V dropped 3 bases and J dropped 2; count of bases not matched to a gene: 11. CDR3 amino acids: CASSFRPGQDINTGELFF. DNA for the CDR3: TGTGCCAGCAGCTTTAGACCGGGACAGGACATTAACACCGGGGAGCTGTTTTTT.

This clone was found once. The CDR3: CASAKGTEYNSPLHF. The CDR3 DNA follows: TGTGCCAGCGCGAAAGGGACAGAGTATAATTCACCCCTCCACTTT. The rearrangement uses TRBV6-5 and TRBJ1-6; 7 bases fit TRBD1. With V trimmed by 8 bases and J by 4 bases, 8 bases remained unmatched. Germline CDR1 and CDR2: MNHEY and SVGAGI. The CDR3 length is 15 residues.

The genes are TRBV19 and TRBJ2-3; weak D call: TRBD2 (6 bases). Germline V gene lookup returns CDR1 LNHDA and CDR2 SQIVND (reference sequence). The V gene lost 4 bases and the J gene lost 2 bases, with 16 bases spanning the gap. This CDR3 comprises 16 residues. The CDR3 spells CASSKSAGRVTDTQYF. Here the CDR3 DNA reads TGTGCCAGTAGTAAGTCGGCGGGGCGAGTCACAGATACGCAGTATTTT.

This chain links TRBV6-5 with TRBJ1-5; D may be TRBD1 (5 bases). CDR3 size: 15 residues. Trimming stripped 6 bases from V and 2 bases from J, with 14 bases between. Germline-derived CDR1 and CDR2 are MNHEY and SVGAGI. In DNA form, the CDR3 reads TGTGCCAGCAGCGGGGGGGAAGGACGCAATCAGCCCCAGCATTTT. Translating it yields CASSGGEGRNQPQHF.

The V gene is TRBV23-1, the J gene TRBJ2-5; D is unresolved. TRBV23-1 is known as an ORF, though its function is uncertain. Trimming took off 2 bases at V and 1 base at J, with 5 bases between the two ends. This CDR3 comprises 13 residues. The CDR3 sequence: CASSQLIQETQYF. The CDR3 DNA sequence: TGCGCCAGCAGTCAACTAATCCAAGAGACCCAGTACTTC.

The chain is built from TRBV5-1 and TRBJ1-6; 8 bases map to TRBD1. Germline CDR1 is SGHRS and CDR2 is YFSETQ. V trimming: 5 bases; J trimming: 6 bases; junction bases outside the gene matches: 7. This CDR3 has 15 amino acids. DNA of the CDR3: TGCGCCAGCAGGATGGGGACAGGCGCTAATTCACCCCTCCACTTT. It encodes CASRMGTGANSPLHF.

V and J are TRBV7-8 and TRBJ1-1, with D perhaps matching TRBD1 (5 bases). Trimming took 1 base from V and 7 from J, leaving 16 bases between them. Looked up from germline, CDR1 is SGHVS and CDR2 is FQNEAQ. This CDR3 spans 15 amino acids. The CDR3: CASSLGYRQKIEAFF. CDR3 DNA sequence: TGTGCCAGCAGCTTAGGGTACAGGCAAAAGATTGAAGCTTTCTTT.

The J gene is TRBJ1-1, the V gene TRBV19; D remains unclear. V was trimmed by 5 bases and J by 3 bases, leaving 10 bases between them. The CDR3 totals 13 residues. Germline values: CDR1 LNHDA, CDR2 SQIVND (reference sequence). For the CDR3, the DNA is TGTGCCAGTAGTTGGGCCGGGGACACTGAAGCTTTCTTT. Protein product: CASSWAGDTEAFF.

This clone showed up just once. The J gene is TRBJ2-7, the V gene TRBV6-1, with a tentative D call TRBD1 (6 bases). Germline assignment: CDR1 MNHNS and CDR2 SASEGT. This CDR3 has 14 residues. Trimming left V 3 bases short and J 7 bases short, with 16 bases between. The CDR3: CASSDRAGESEQYF. The CDR3 bases are TGTGCCAGCAGTGATCGGGCAGGGGAAAGTGAGCAGTACTTC.

V usage is TRBV7-9 and J usage is TRBJ2-7, with 11 positions matching TRBD1. This CDR3 has 16 amino acids. Germline V lookup: CDR1 SEHNR, CDR2 FQNEAQ (reference sequence). The junction had 8 bases not matched to a gene; V was cut back by 3 bases and J by 4 bases. The CDR3 spells CASSFSQGQGGYEQYF. CDR3 nucleotide sequence: TGTGCCAGCAGCTTTAGCCAGGGACAGGGGGGATACGAGCAGTACTTC. Looking up the rest from reference TRBV7-9 and TRBJ2-7 gives the full variable domain: DTGVSQNPRHKITKRGQNVTFRCDPISEHNRLYWYRQTLGQGPEFLTYFQNEAQLEKSRLLSDRFSAERPKGSFSTLEIQRTEQGDSAMYLCASSFSQGQGGYEQYFGPGTRLTVT.

V usage is TRBV21-1 and J usage is TRBJ1-3. TRBV21-1 is a documented pseudogene. This CDR3 contains 17 residues. The CDR3 DNA sequence: TGTGCCAGCAGCAAAGCCGAAGGAGCAGCGGCCTGGGACACCATATATTTT. It is translated as CASSKAEGAAAWDTIYF.

CDR3 in DNA: TGCGCCAGCAGCCCGGGGACAGGGTTGTACGAGCAGTACTTC. Amino acid sequence: CASSPGTGLYEQYF. The rearrangement links TRBV5-1 to TRBJ2-7; 9 positions agree with TRBD1. The CDR3 has 14 residues. The trim removed 4 bases at V and 4 bases at J, leaving 6 bases unmatched. Germline V gene data show CDR1 as SGHRS and CDR2 as YFSETQ. The complete variable domain, with remaining parts taken from reference TRBV5-1 and TRBJ2-7, reads KAGVTQTPRYLIKTRGQQVTLSCSPISGHRSVSWYQQTPGQGLQFLFEYFSETQRNKGNFPGRFSGRQFSNSRSEMNVSTLELGDSALYLCASSPGTGLYEQYFGPGTRLTVT.

The chain recombines TRBV12-3 or TRBV12-4 with TRBJ1-6, with D possibly matching TRBD1 (6 bases). There are 13 residues in the CDR3. Trimming pared 6 bases from V and 9 bases from J, leaving 12 bases between. The CDR3 loop is CASRSQGTSPLHF. The CDR3 DNA follows: TGTGCCAGCAGGTCACAGGGCACTTCACCCCTCCACTTT.

V usage is TRBV19 and J usage is TRBJ1-5, with D possibly being TRBD1 (6 bases). CDR1 and CDR2 from the germline V gene are LNHDA and SQIVND (reference sequence). The CDR3 is 15 residues long. Trimming removed 4 bases from V and 4 bases from J, with 14 bases in between. The CDR3 region has the DNA TGTGCCAGTAGTAGCCGGGACAACGCAAATCAGCCCCAGCATTTT. Residues: CASSSRDNANQPQHF.

This clone was seen only a few times. This sequence joins TRBV6-5 and TRBJ1-2; D remains unclear. The CDR3 totals 16 residues. V was trimmed by 0 bases and J by 7 bases, leaving 18 bases between them. In germline, CDR1 is MNHEY, CDR2 SVGAGI. This CDR3 reads CASSYSSRTSSGGYTF. Here the CDR3 DNA reads TGTGCCAGCAGTTACTCTTCACGTACAAGTTCGGGTGGCTACACCTTC.

The chain combines TRBV7-6 with TRBJ2-1; 7 bases map to TRBD2. Trimming at V came to 4 bases and at J to 4 bases, leaving 16 bases not matched to a gene. The CDR3 has 18 amino acids. Germline CDR1 is SGHVS and CDR2 is FNYEAQ. The CDR3 loop reads CASSSTPGGLTYYNEQFF. CDR3 coding DNA: TGTGCCAGCAGCTCAACACCTGGGGGACTAACCTATTACAATGAGCAGTTCTTC. Filled out from reference TRBV7-6 and TRBJ2-1, the complete variable domain reads GAGVSQSPRYKVTKRGQDVALRCDPISGHVSLYWYRQALGQGPEFLTYFNYEAQQDKSGLPNDRFSAERPEGSISTLTIQRTEQRDSAMYRCASSSTPGGLTYYNEQFFGPGTRLTVL.

V is TRBV18 and J is TRBJ1-2; a weak D match, TRBD1 (5 bases). Germline V CDR1 and CDR2: KGHSH, LQKENI. The CDR3 consists of 14 residues. Trimming removed 6 bases from V and 8 bases from J, with 19 bases in between. CDR3 DNA sequence: TGTGCCAGCTCCCCTCGGAGCAGGGAGGGAGGCTACACCTTC. It specifies CASSPRSREGGYTF.

The chain carries TRBV7-6 and TRBJ1-5, with 7 bases fitting TRBD1. The germline V gene encodes CDR1 SGHVS and CDR2 FNYEAQ. This CDR3 has 16 residues. Trimming removed 1 base from V and 7 bases from J; junction bases left unmatched: 10. The CDR3 loop is CASSLGNRDRGQPQHF. For the CDR3, the DNA is TGTGCCAGCAGCTTAGGGAACCGGGACAGAGGGCAGCCCCAGCATTTT. The full variable domain, completed using reference TRBV7-6 and TRBJ1-5, is GAGVSQSPRYKVTKRGQDVALRCDPISGHVSLYWYRQALGQGPEFLTYFNYEAQQDKSGLPNDRFSAERPEGSISTLTIQRTEQRDSAMYRCASSLGNRDRGQPQHFGDGTRLSIL.

This chain connects TRBV9 to TRBJ2-1, with 7 bases fitting TRBD2. CDR1 is SGDLS, CDR2 YYNGEE, per germline. V was pared by 0 bases and J by 3 bases, with 9 bases of the junction left unmatched. CDR3 length: 17 residues. CDR3: CASSVGLTGRSYNEQFF. The CDR3 DNA follows: TGTGCCAGCAGCGTAGGACTGACCGGGAGGAGCTACAATGAGCAGTTCTTC. The full variable domain, completed using reference TRBV9 and TRBJ2-1, is DSGVTQTPKHLITATGQRVTLRCSPRSGDLSVYWYQQSLDQGLQFLIQYYNGEERAKGNILERFSAQQFPDLHSELNLSSLELGDSALYFCASSVGLTGRSYNEQFFGPGTRLTVL.

The CDR3 coding sequence is TGTGCCAGCAGAACCGGGACTAGCGATGAGCAGTTCTTC. Residues: CASRTGTSDEQFF. The chain has TRBV5-4 and TRBJ2-1, with 10 bases fitting TRBD2. V was pared by 5 bases and J by 8 bases, with 4 bases of the junction left unmatched. This CDR3 region has 13 residues. Germline V gives CDR1 SGHNT, CDR2 YYREEE (reference sequence).

This clone is a singleton in its sample. The chain joins TRBV19 to TRBJ1-3; 7 bases agree with TRBD1. Germline V gene data show CDR1 as LNHDA and CDR2 as SQIVND (reference sequence). V lost 2 bases, J lost 1 base, and 5 bases stayed unmatched. The CDR3 spans 16 residues. CDR3 residues: CASSITRQGSGNTIYF. The CDR3, as DNA: TGTGCCAGTAGTATAACACGACAGGGATCTGGAAACACCATATATTTT.

The chain employs TRBV11-2 and TRBJ2-2; no reliable D call. Germline CDR1 SGHAT, CDR2 FQNNGV. CDR3 size: 16 residues. V shed 5 bases and J shed 2 bases, with 15 bases lying between them. CDR3 coding DNA: TGTGCCAGCAGCCCAGCCTGGCGGCTCAACACCGGGGAGCTGTTTTTT. This sequence encodes CASSPAWRLNTGELFF.

The chain links TRBV29-1 to TRBJ1-1; D is perhaps TRBD1 (6 bases). CDR3 length: 13 amino acids. V shed 2 bases and J shed 0 bases, with 7 bases lying between them. Germline V gene lookup returns CDR1 SQVTM and CDR2 ANQGSEA. The CDR3 DNA reads TGCAGCGTTGAAACAGGGTTGAACACTGAAGCTTTCTTT. As protein: CSVETGLNTEAFF.